Listed here are 3 T cell receptor beta chains from one sample, sequenced in a study of shared clonotypes between healthy human individuals. TCRdb's table, derived via immunoSEQ multiplex PCR, lists solely in-frame clones and lacks some. The sample includes 2 million to 2.5 million clones, around 93% of them seen just once. The sequenced material came from naive CD4+ T cells from PBMCs. Regarding subset: CD45RA+ positively selected. The source is a man aged 18 to 30 in good health. Some clones in this sample may be carry-over from other donors' samples.

The chain has TRBV7-6 and TRBJ2-1; D remains unclear. Germline V gene sequence: CDR1 SGHVS, CDR2 FNYEAQ. V was shortened by 9 bases and J by 6 bases, with 15 bases between the two germline ends. The length of the CDR3 is 13 residues. For the CDR3, the DNA is TGTGCCAGTGGACCCTCCCTCGCCAATGAGCAGTTCTTC. Protein: CASGPSLANEQFF. The entire variable domain, with the rest obtained from reference TRBV7-6 and TRBJ2-1, is as follows: GAGVSQSPRYKVTKRGQDVALRCDPISGHVSLYWYRQALGQGPEFLTYFNYEAQQDKSGLPNDRFSAERPEGSISTLTIQRTEQRDSAMYRCASGPSLANEQFFGPGTRLTVL.

The chain joins TRBV13 to TRBJ2-1; D not resolved. V was trimmed by 4 bases and J by 3 bases, leaving 10 bases between them. CDR3 size: 14 residues. Germline V gene lookup returns CDR1 PRHDT and CDR2 FYEKMQ (reference sequence). CDR3 nucleotides: TGTGCCAGCAGCTCCAGACTGGGCTACAATGAGCAGTTCTTC. Its translation: CASSSRLGYNEQFF.

The chain is built from TRBV11-3 and TRBJ1-1; D possibly corresponds to TRBD1 (5 bases). The V gene lost 1 base and the J gene lost 1 base, with 13 bases spanning the gap. Germline V gives CDR1 SGHNT, CDR2 YENEEA. The CDR3 has 16 amino acids. The CDR3 sequence is CASSLGRGLANTEAFF. The CDR3 DNA is TGTGCCAGCAGCTTAGGTAGGGGTTTGGCGAACACTGAAGCTTTCTTT.